The clone carrying this T cell receptor beta chain was recorded a few times. Its antigen is unidentified. Patients aged 18 to 65 with hyperthyroidism were newly diagnosed, with duration under 2 months. This sample holds PBMCs from less than 13 ml fresh peripheral blood. Amplification targeted TCR beta CDR3 regions from RNA transcripts. TCR CDR3 underwent first-round RT-PCR with the HTBI primer set. MiXCR, run by TCRdb on the multiplex PCR reads, gives a single entry per CDR3 protein. The repertoire holds approximately 630,000 distinct CDR3 sequences, with around 15% as singletons. The sample originates from a study of T cells in Graves' hyperthyroidism and ophthalmopathy. V was pared by 0 bases and J by 2 bases, with 8 bases between. Germline loops: CDR1 LGHDT, CDR2 YNNKEL (reference sequence). The CDR3 contains 14 residues. Study observations and caveats: For ophthalmopathy, model prediction preceded onset by a median around six months.

Specimen: blood. The chain is built from TRBV3-1 and TRBJ2-7; D not resolved. The sequence was obtained from a woman in her 30s with Graves' hyperthyroidism. CDR3 sequence (DNA): TGTGCCAGCAGCCAAGATCTTAGCCCCTACGAGCAGTACTTC. Its translation: CASSQDLSPYEQYF.